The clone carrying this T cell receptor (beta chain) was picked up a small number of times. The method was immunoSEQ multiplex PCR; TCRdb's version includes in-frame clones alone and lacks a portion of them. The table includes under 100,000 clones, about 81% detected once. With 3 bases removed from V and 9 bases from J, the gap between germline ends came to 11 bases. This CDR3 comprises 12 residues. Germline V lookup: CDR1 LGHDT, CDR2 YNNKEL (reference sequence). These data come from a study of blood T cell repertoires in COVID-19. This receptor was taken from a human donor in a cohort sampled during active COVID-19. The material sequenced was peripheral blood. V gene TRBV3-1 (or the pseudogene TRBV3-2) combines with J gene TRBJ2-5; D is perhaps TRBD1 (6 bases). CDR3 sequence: CASSHRTVAQYF. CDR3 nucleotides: TGTGCCAGCAGCCACCGGACAGTTGCCCAGTACTTC.